This T cell receptor beta chain is drawn from a study of blood T cell repertoires in COVID-19. Study information: Sources were T cells, B-cell-depleted T cells, or PBMCs; the material itself was cDNA or gDNA.

The CDR3 consists of 15 residues. V trimming: 7 bases; J trimming: 3 bases; junction bases outside the gene matches: 8. Germline assignment: CDR1 MDHEN and CDR2 SYDVKM. The data were produced by immunoSEQ multiplex PCR, yet TCRdb's version contains in-frame clones alone and is incomplete. The sample holds around 700,000 clones, around 89% seen once. V and J are TRBV28 and TRBJ2-1; 8 positions match TRBD2. This receptor was taken from a woman aged 18-35 years with acute or convalescent COVID-19. The source material was peripheral blood. The CDR3 reads CASTSGGEYYNEQFF. As DNA, the CDR3 is TGTGCCAGCACCTCGGGGGGGGAATACTACAATGAGCAGTTCTTC.